This entry lists 32 T cell receptor beta chains sequenced from one sample in a study of blood T cells in healthy people across ages. Primed by a sample-barcoded 5' primer and a J-beta primer mix, a second PCR proceeded for 7 to 11 cycles. TCRdb recomputed calls from the 5' RACE reads with MiXCR, one row per CDR3 protein. The sample has about 640,000 distinct CDR3 sequences, roughly 58% seen once; the top ten hold around 37%. Sequencing was carried out using blood. These receptors were obtained from a man in his sixties in good health.

V and J are TRBV7-2 and TRBJ2-3; 11 bases align to TRBD2. Trimming took 4 bases from V and 0 from J; bases not matched to a gene: 6. The CDR3 consists of 17 residues. Germline CDR1 SGHTA, CDR2 FQGNSA. The CDR3 region has the DNA TGTGCCAGCAGCTCTACTAGCGGGGGATCTAGCACAGATACGCAGTATTTT. Translated: CASSSTSGGSSTDTQYF. Full variable domain (outside the CDR3, taken from reference TRBV7-2 and TRBJ2-3): GAGVSQSPSNKVTEKGKDVELRCDPISGHTALYWYRQSLGQGLEFLIYFQGNSAPDKSGLPSDRFSAERTGGSVSTLTIQRTQQEDSAVYLCASSSTSGGSSTDTQYFGPGTRLTVL.

This chain uses TRBV7-8 with TRBJ1-2, with TRBD1 identical over 7 bases. Germline V CDR1 and CDR2: SGHVS, FQNEAQ. CDR3 size: 14 residues. Unmatched junction bases numbered 9, after V lost 5 bases and J lost 6 bases. CDR3 bases: TGTGCCAGCAGCCCCAGGGGGGCGCAGAATGGCTACACCTTC. This codes for CASSPRGAQNGYTF.

This clonotype was detected only a few times. The chain is built from TRBV28 and TRBJ2-1, with a weak D call TRBD1 (6 bases). The CDR3 runs to 12 residues. The V gene's germline CDR1 is MDHEN and CDR2 SYDVKM. Trimming removed 1 base from V and 10 bases from J, with 8 bases in between. The CDR3 nucleotides are TGTGCCAGCAGTTTATCTGACAGGGAGCAGTTCTTC. This translates into CASSLSDREQFF.

The chain links TRBV20-1 to TRBJ2-3, with TRBD2 as a possible D gene (6 bases). The CDR3 extends over 13 amino acids. Germline CDR1 and CDR2: DFQATT and SNEGSKA (reference sequence). The ends were cut back, 3 bases at V and 4 bases at J, with 11 bases in the middle. The CDR3 spells CSASGGVADTQYF. For the CDR3, the DNA is TGCAGTGCTAGCGGCGGGGTCGCAGATACGCAGTATTTT.

This clonotype showed up just a few times. The V gene is TRBV20-1, the J gene TRBJ2-5; 11 bases align to TRBD2. The CDR3 is made up of 15 amino acids. Germline V CDR1 and CDR2: DFQATT, SNEGSKA (reference sequence). V trimming: 3 bases; J trimming: 5 bases; junction bases outside the gene matches: 8. CDR3 amino acids: CSASPTSGKGETQYF. The CDR3 nucleotides are TGCAGTGCTAGCCCGACTAGCGGGAAAGGGGAGACCCAGTACTTC.

J is TRBJ2-5 and V is TRBV29-1; 7 bases map to TRBD1. The CDR3 loop spans 14 amino acids. J gave up 4 bases and V 1 base, and 6 bases lay outside the gene matches. The germline V gene has CDR1 SQVTM and CDR2 ANQGSEA. DNA for the CDR3: TGCAGCGTTGAAGGGCGACAGGGAAGAGAGACCCAGTACTTC. Encoded protein: CSVEGRQGRETQYF.

The DNA of the CDR3 is TGTGCCAGCAGGGGGTACGGTTCACCCCTCCACTTT. Protein: CASRGYGSPLHF. The V and J genes are TRBV25-1 and TRBJ1-6; D not certain. The CDR3 consists of 12 residues. Germline values: CDR1 MGHDK, CDR2 SYGVNS. Trimming removed 6 bases from V and 9 bases from J, with 9 bases in between.

This rearrangement joins TRBV11-2 to TRBJ1-2; 7 bases align to TRBD1. Trimming removed 2 bases from V and 7 bases from J; junction bases left unmatched: 4. Germline lookup yields CDR1 SGHAT and CDR2 FQNNGV. The CDR3 runs 13 residues. CDR3 in DNA: TGTGCCAGCAGCTTAACAGGGGCGTTTGGCTACACCTTC. This translates into CASSLTGAFGYTF.

The chain combines TRBV7-2 with TRBJ2-1; perhaps TRBD2 as D (6 bases). CDR1 and CDR2 (germline): SGHTA, FQGNSA. The CDR3 runs 11 residues. V shed 2 bases and J shed 13 bases, with 9 bases lying between them. The DNA for the CDR3 is TGTGCCAGCAGCTTACGCGGGGTACAGTTCTTC. Its protein product is CASSLRGVQFF. Supplemented by reference TRBV7-2 and TRBJ2-1, the full variable domain reads GAGVSQSPSNKVTEKGKDVELRCDPISGHTALYWYRQSLGQGLEFLIYFQGNSAPDKSGLPSDRFSAERTGGSVSTLTIQRTQQEDSAVYLCASSLRGVQFFGPGTRLTVL.

The chain recombines TRBV12-3 or TRBV12-4 with TRBJ1-2, with D tentatively TRBD1 (5 bases). The CDR3 sequence is 14 residues long. Trimming cost V 0 bases and J 2 bases, with 7 bases left between them. Written as DNA, the CDR3 is TGTGCCAGCAGTTTAGCGCAGGGCAACTATGGCTACACCTTC. It is translated as CASSLAQGNYGYTF.

This clonotype was detected ten times or more. This chain joins TRBV29-1 and TRBJ2-5; no clear D gene. The V gene's germline CDR1 is SQVTM and CDR2 ANQGSEA. CDR3 length: 12 amino acids. V was trimmed by 7 bases and J by 1 base, leaving 10 bases between them. The CDR3 nucleotides read TGCAGCGCGCGGTGGGGCCAAGAGACCCAGTACTTC. It yields the protein CSARWGQETQYF. Full variable domain (remainder filled in from reference TRBV29-1 and TRBJ2-5): SAVISQKPSRDICQRGTSLTIQCQVDSQVTMMFWYRQQPGQSLTLIATANQGSEATYESGFVIDKFPISRPNLTFSTLTVSNMSPEDSSIYLCSARWGQETQYFGPGTRLLVL.

This clonotype was observed a handful of times. The V call is TRBV3-1, the J call TRBJ2-7, with TRBD2 identical over 8 bases. V dropped 0 bases and J dropped 0; count of bases not matched to a gene: 7. The CDR3 runs to 17 residues. Germline V gene lookup returns CDR1 LGHDT and CDR2 YNNKEL (reference sequence). CDR3 nucleotide sequence: TGTGCCAGCAGCCAAGACCTGGCGGGGGGACTCTCCTACGAGCAGTACTTC. Translation gives CASSQDLAGGLSYEQYF.

V usage is TRBV15 and J usage is TRBJ1-5; D remains ambiguous. The germline V and J ends were trimmed by 3 bases and 0 bases, with 6 bases remaining between them. Germline V gene data show CDR1 as LNHNV and CDR2 as YYDKDF (reference sequence). The length of the CDR3 is 14 residues. The DNA for the CDR3 is TGTGCCACCAGCAGCGACTATAGCAATCAGCCCCAGCATTTT. It translates to CATSSDYSNQPQHF. Full variable domain (rest looked up from reference TRBV15 and TRBJ1-5): DAMVIQNPRYQVTQFGKPVTLSCSQTLNHNVMYWYQQKSSQAPKLLFHYYDKDFNNEADTPDNFQSRRPNTSFCFLDIRSPGLGDTAMYLCATSSDYSNQPQHFGDGTRLSIL.

The rearrangement joins TRBV10-1 to TRBJ2-7; 12 bases agree with TRBD2. The CDR3 spans 15 residues. V gave up 3 bases and J gave up 4 bases; unmatched junction bases: 4. Germline V gene lookup returns CDR1 WNHNN and CDR2 SYGVQD (reference sequence). CDR3 nucleotides: TGCGCCAGCAGTGATACCACTAGCGGGGGGTACGAGCAGTACTTC. It encodes CASSDTTSGGYEQYF.

The CDR3 bases are TGTGCCAGCAGCGTAGCTAGCGCCTCCTACAATGAGCAGTTCTTC. It codes for CASSVASASYNEQFF. V and J are TRBV2 and TRBJ2-1; D may be TRBD2 (6 bases). The CDR3 loop spans 15 amino acids. Germline V gives CDR1 SNHLY, CDR2 FYNNEI. Trimming left V 6 bases short and J 0 bases short, with 12 bases between.

This chain links TRBV6-5 with TRBJ2-1, with D possibly TRBD2 on 7 matching bases. CDR1 and CDR2 from the germline V gene are MNHEY and SVGAGI. Trimming removed 5 bases from V and 2 bases from J, with 16 bases in between. The CDR3 loop spans 16 amino acids. CDR3 nucleotide sequence: TGTGCCAGCAGTCACAAAGGGGGGGTCCCCTACAATGAGCAGTTCTTC. Protein product: CASSHKGGVPYNEQFF.

J is TRBJ1-2 and V is TRBV28; 9 nucleotides match TRBD1. With 6 bases clipped from V and 2 bases from J, the junction kept 4 bases outside the gene matches. This CDR3 has 14 amino acids. The germline gives CDR1 MDHEN, CDR2 SYDVKM. The CDR3 bases are TGTGCCAGCAGGGAGGGGACAGGGAACTATGGCTACACCTTC. Residues: CASREGTGNYGYTF.

The gene calls are TRBV3-1 and TRBJ2-2; no definite D call. Germline V gene sequence: CDR1 LGHDT, CDR2 YNNKEL (reference sequence). V was pared by 0 bases and J by 11 bases, with 10 bases between. The CDR3 runs 13 residues. CDR3 bases: TGTGCCAGCAGCCAAGAATTCCCGGCAGAGCTGTTTTTT. Residues: CASSQEFPAELFF. The full variable domain, completed using reference TRBV3-1 and TRBJ2-2, is DTAVSQTPKYLVTQMGNDKSIKCEQNLGHDTMYWYKQDSKKFLKIMFSYNNKELIINETVPNRFSPKSPDKAHLNLHINSLELGDSAVYFCASSQEFPAELFFGEGSRLTVL.

The chain uses TRBV6-1 and TRBJ2-3; D gene ambiguous. The V end was cut by 7 bases, the J end by 0 bases, with 8 bases between. Germline CDR1 and CDR2: MNHNS and SASEGT. The CDR3 totals 13 residues. For the CDR3, the DNA is TGTGCCAGCATCGTCAGGAGCACAGATACGCAGTATTTT. Amino acids: CASIVRSTDTQYF.

This clonotype was observed a handful of times. In DNA, the CDR3 is TGTGCCAGCAGTTACCAGGTAAGCTCCTACAATGAGCAGTTCTTC. Encoded protein: CASSYQVSSYNEQFF. The chain is built from TRBV6-5 and TRBJ2-1; D gene uncertain. V gave up 2 bases and J gave up 0 bases, with 8 bases separating them. CDR3 length: 15 residues. CDR1 and CDR2 from the germline V gene are MNHEY and SVGAGI.

V usage is TRBV20-1 and J usage is TRBJ2-7, with D maybe TRBD2 (6 bases). V was clipped by 6 bases and J by 3 bases, with 24 bases between them. Germline CDR1 reads DFQATT; CDR2 reads SNEGSKA (reference sequence). The CDR3 has 16 amino acids. DNA for the CDR3: TGCAGTGCCCCCTCGATGGCTGGAGGGAGAGGCTACGAGCAGTACTTC. Its translation is CSAPSMAGGRGYEQYF.

This clonotype has more than one count but fewer than ten. The chain is built from TRBV6-6 and TRBJ2-7; D is possibly TRBD1 (5 bases). Germline CDR1 and CDR2: MNHNY and SVGAGI (reference sequence). Trimming removed 4 bases from V and 7 bases from J, with 14 bases in between. The CDR3 runs 13 residues. The CDR3 here is CASSFVGVGEQYF. Written as DNA, the CDR3 is TGTGCCAGCAGTTTCGTAGGGGTTGGAGAGCAGTACTTC.

This chain uses TRBV7-2 with TRBJ1-6; D possibly corresponds to TRBD1 (6 bases). Trimming removed 4 bases from V and 9 bases from J, with 13 bases in between. This CDR3 has 14 residues. Germline-derived CDR1 and CDR2 are SGHTA and FQGNSA. The CDR3 sequence is CASSSLRQASPLHF. Written as DNA, the CDR3 is TGTGCCAGCAGCTCCCTCCGACAGGCTTCACCCCTCCACTTT.

The genes are TRBV20-1 and TRBJ2-5; D unresolved. The length of the CDR3 is 14 residues. V was clipped by 4 bases and J by 5 bases, with 17 bases between them. Per the germline V gene, CDR1 is DFQATT and CDR2 is SNEGSKA (reference sequence). CDR3 DNA sequence: TGCAGTGCTACCAATAGTGGACGGCGGGAGACCCAGTACTTC. As protein: CSATNSGRRETQYF.

The gene calls are TRBV20-1 and TRBJ1-2; D call uncertain. V lost 6 bases and J lost 2, with 10 bases in between. The CDR3 has 12 residues. Germline values: CDR1 DFQATT, CDR2 SNEGSKA (reference sequence). The CDR3 bases are TGCAGTGCACCCCGATTAAACTATGGCTACACCTTC. Amino acids: CSAPRLNYGYTF.

This chain joins TRBV3-1 and TRBJ2-3; D not resolved. Germline V gene sequence: CDR1 LGHDT, CDR2 YNNKEL (reference sequence). V lost 2 bases and J lost 8, with 11 bases in between. CDR3 size: 13 residues. CDR3: CASSQQLGSTQYF. DNA for the CDR3: TGTGCCAGCAGCCAACAGCTGGGCAGTACGCAGTATTTT.

This clonotype was recorded only once. The chain combines TRBV30 with TRBJ2-1, with 11 bases that match TRBD2. The CDR3 is 16 residues long. The trim removed 2 bases at V and 2 bases at J, leaving 5 bases unmatched. From germline, CDR1 is GTSNPN and CDR2 SVGIG (reference sequence). The DNA for the CDR3 is TGTGCCTGGAGTCCTACTAGCGGGGGACCCTACAATGAGCAGTTCTTC. Residues: CAWSPTSGGPYNEQFF.

This chain joins TRBV3-1 and TRBJ1-2; tentative D call: TRBD1 (5 bases). The CDR3 covers 14 residues. Trimming took 3 bases from V and 6 from J, leaving 14 bases between them. Germline loops: CDR1 LGHDT, CDR2 YNNKEL (reference sequence). CDR3: CASSQGGSGDGYTF. Written as DNA, the CDR3 is TGTGCCAGCAGCCAGGGGGGATCCGGTGATGGCTACACCTTC.

The CDR3 is CAISVKEGEKNTEAFF. CDR3 coding DNA: TGTGCCATCAGTGTGAAGGAGGGGGAGAAGAACACTGAAGCTTTCTTT. The gene calls are TRBV10-3 and TRBJ1-1; D is possibly TRBD1 (6 bases). CDR1 is ENHRY and CDR2 is SYGVKD in the germline V gene. Trimming pared 4 bases from V and 1 base from J, leaving 16 bases between. This CDR3 has 16 residues.

The chain couples TRBV29-1 to TRBJ2-5, with TRBD2 matching 7 bases. The CDR3 is made up of 14 amino acids. Germline lookup yields CDR1 SQVTM and CDR2 ANQGSEA. With 6 bases clipped from V and 1 base from J, the junction kept 8 bases outside the gene matches. In DNA, the CDR3 is TGCAGCGTCCCCTGGGGGGGTCTCCAAGAGACCCAGTACTTC. Translation gives CSVPWGGLQETQYF.

CDR3 sequence: CASSPQGFGYTF. CDR3 coding DNA: TGTGCCAGCAGCCCCCAGGGATTCGGCTACACCTTC. The chain couples TRBV7-2 to TRBJ1-2; possibly TRBD1 for D (5 bases). Germline CDR1 reads SGHTA; CDR2 reads FQGNSA. V dropped 5 bases and J dropped 8 bases, with 12 bases sitting between them. The CDR3 consists of 12 residues. Full variable domain (outside the CDR3, taken from reference TRBV7-2 and TRBJ1-2): GAGVSQSPSNKVTEKGKDVELRCDPISGHTALYWYRQSLGQGLEFLIYFQGNSAPDKSGLPSDRFSAERTGGSVSTLTIQRTQQEDSAVYLCASSPQGFGYTFGSGTRLTVV.

This sequence joins TRBV4-1 and TRBJ1-2; D possibly corresponds to TRBD1 (5 bases). CDR3 length: 16 amino acids. CDR1 is MGHRA, CDR2 YSYEKL, per germline. V was pared by 0 bases and J by 4 bases, with 15 bases between. Here the CDR3 DNA reads TGCGCCAGCAGCCAAGAGGCCCCGGCGGGGGTCTATGGCTACACCTTC. Protein sequence: CASSQEAPAGVYGYTF.